These 16 T cell receptor beta chains share one sample of origin, sequenced in a study of blood T cell repertoires in COVID-19. Libraries were prepared by immunoSEQ multiplex PCR; TCRdb keeps only in-frame clonotypes and omits some of them. The sample has tens of thousands of clones, 80% to 90% seen once. Sequenced: peripheral blood. The receptors were gathered from a man aged 55-75 years with acute or convalescent COVID-19.

As to this clone: A junction end diverges from the germline sequence, so it may reflect a read error. J is TRBJ2-7 and V is TRBV7-2, with D possibly TRBD1 on 6 matching bases. Germline V gene lookup returns CDR1 SGHTA and CDR2 FQGNSA. The CDR3 runs to 15 residues. CDR3 loop: CASTLSQGRPYEQYF. The CDR3 DNA reads TGTGCCAGCACCTTATCACAGGGCCGACCCTACGAGCAGTACTTC.

The gene calls are TRBV12-3 or TRBV12-4 and TRBJ1-2, with 9 nucleotides matching TRBD1. The CDR3 consists of 13 residues. V gave up 5 bases and J gave up 8 bases; unmatched junction bases: 6. CDR3 in amino acids: CASSPRTGEGYTF. CDR3 nucleotides: TGTGCCAGCAGTCCGCGGACAGGGGAAGGCTACACCTTC.

This clone has only one observation. The chain carries TRBV7-3 and TRBJ2-7, with 7 bases identical to TRBD1. Trimming at V came to 0 bases and at J to 4 bases, leaving 15 bases not matched to a gene. The germline V gene encodes CDR1 SGHTA and CDR2 FQGTGA. The CDR3 has 18 amino acids. The CDR3 region is CASSLTSHLAGGQYEQYF. CDR3 nucleotide sequence: TGTGCCAGCAGCTTAACGTCCCACCTGGCTGGGGGACAGTACGAGCAGTACTTC.

CDR3 sequence (DNA): TGTGCCAGTAGTATGCTCGGGACAATTTTATTAACCGGCAATCAGCCCCAGCATTTT. Translation: CASSMLGTILLTGNQPQHF. The chain uses TRBV19 and TRBJ1-5; TRBD1 might be the D (6 bases). The CDR3 extends over 19 amino acids. V lost 3 bases and J lost 2, with 23 bases in between. Germline values: CDR1 LNHDA, CDR2 SQIVND (reference sequence).

This sequence joins TRBV5-1 and TRBJ1-1; D unresolved. Germline V gene data show CDR1 as SGHRS and CDR2 as YFSETQ. The CDR3 has 13 residues. V gave up 1 base and J gave up 2 bases, with 6 bases separating them. In nucleotides, the CDR3 is TGCGCCAGCAGCTTGCGACTCAACACTGAAGCTTTCTTT. Its protein is CASSLRLNTEAFF.

The chain employs TRBV7-9 and TRBJ1-4; 9 nucleotides align to TRBD1. Germline loops: CDR1 SEHNR, CDR2 FQNEAQ (reference sequence). The CDR3 has 15 residues. The ends lost 5 bases at V and 5 bases at J; junction bases unmatched: 6. The CDR3 sequence: CASSGRQGGNEKLFF. DNA for the CDR3: TGTGCCAGCAGCGGACGACAGGGGGGGAATGAAAAACTGTTTTTT. Full variable domain (missing parts from reference TRBV7-9 and TRBJ1-4): DTGVSQNPRHKITKRGQNVTFRCDPISEHNRLYWYRQTLGQGPEFLTYFQNEAQLEKSRLLSDRFSAERPKGSFSTLEIQRTEQGDSAMYLCASSGRQGGNEKLFFGSGTQLSVL.

The chain couples TRBV7-2 to TRBJ2-1; TRBD1 aligns across 10 bases. The trim removed 3 bases at V and 7 bases at J, leaving 0 bases unmatched. The CDR3 consists of 13 residues. Germline V gene lookup returns CDR1 SGHTA and CDR2 FQGNSA. The CDR3 loop reads CASSLGQGNEQFF. In nucleotides, the CDR3 is TGTGCCAGCAGCTTGGGACAGGGGAATGAGCAGTTCTTC.

V usage is TRBV6-1 and J usage is TRBJ2-7; TRBD1 matches 8 bases. Unmatched junction bases numbered 9, after V lost 2 bases and J lost 0 bases. The CDR3 consists of 17 residues. CDR1 MNHNS and CDR2 SASEGT come from the germline V gene. The CDR3 DNA is TGTGCCAGCAGTGAACGGACCTATGGACAGGGCTCCTACGAGCAGTACTTC. Translating it yields CASSERTYGQGSYEQYF.

The chain employs TRBV11-2 and TRBJ1-3; D gene unclear. Trimming removed 3 bases from V and 1 base from J, with 22 bases in between. CDR3 length: 19 amino acids. Germline CDR1 reads SGHAT; CDR2 reads FQNNGV. DNA for the CDR3: TGTGCCAGCAGCTTGCCTATAGGCAGGTTCTATGGTTCTGGAAACACCATATATTTT. Its translation is CASSLPIGRFYGSGNTIYF.

The chain links TRBV10-2 to TRBJ2-1; TRBD1 agrees at 10 bases. The germline V gene encodes CDR1 WSHSY and CDR2 SAAADI. This CDR3 spans 16 amino acids. The V segment lost 4 bases and the J segment 7 bases; nucleotides outside the gene matches: 10. As DNA, the CDR3 is TGCGCCAGCAGTGTGAACTCCGGGACAGGGGTGAATGAGCAGTTCTTC. This encodes CASSVNSGTGVNEQFF.

The chain couples TRBV18 to TRBJ2-2; 7 bases align to TRBD1. Germline loops: CDR1 KGHSH, CDR2 LQKENI. This CDR3 region has 15 residues. V shed 3 bases, J shed 6 bases, and the junction held 7 bases outside the gene matches. In DNA, the CDR3 is TGTGCCAGCTCACCGGGACAGTCCTCCCCCGGGGAGCTGTTTTTT. Translating it yields CASSPGQSSPGELFF.

V and J are TRBV19 and TRBJ1-6; D unclear. The CDR3 contains 20 residues. The V gene's germline CDR1 is LNHDA and CDR2 SQIVND (reference sequence). V was cut by 9 bases and J by 7 bases, with 34 bases left in between. The CDR3 DNA sequence: TGTGCCAGAGAGCTTAGACTCCTCTTTAGACCTAGTGATAGGAATTCACCCCTCCACTTT. Translating it yields CARELRLLFRPSDRNSPLHF.

The V and J genes are TRBV30 and TRBJ2-7, with 7 nucleotides matching TRBD2. The CDR3 totals 14 residues. Per germline, CDR1 GTSNPN and CDR2 SVGIG (reference sequence). The junction had 6 bases not matched to a gene; V was cut back by 2 bases and J by 2 bases. The CDR3 protein is CAWSSGTGTYEQYF. In nucleotides, the CDR3 is TGTGCCTGGAGTAGCGGGACGGGTACCTACGAGCAGTACTTC. Filled out from reference TRBV30 and TRBJ2-7, the complete variable domain reads SQTIHQWPATLVQPVGSPLSLECTVEGTSNPNLYWYRQAAGRGLQLLFYSVGIGQISSEVPQNLSASRPQDRQFILSSKKLLLSDSGFYLCAWSSGTGTYEQYFGPGTRLTVT.

The chain links TRBV6-1 to TRBJ2-3; 8 bases are shared with TRBD2. Per the germline V gene, CDR1 is MNHNS and CDR2 is SASEGT. The J segment lost 2 bases and the V segment lost 4 bases, leaving 8 bases of the junction unmatched. The CDR3 is 16 residues long. The CDR3 is CASSGGLVGDTDTQYF. CDR3 nucleotide sequence: TGTGCCAGCAGTGGGGGACTAGTGGGGGACACAGATACGCAGTATTTT.

The chain has TRBV13 and TRBJ2-2; 8 bases match TRBD1. Germline loops: CDR1 PRHDT, CDR2 FYEKMQ (reference sequence). With V trimmed by 5 bases and J by 6 bases, 14 bases remained unmatched. CDR3 length equals 17 residues. The CDR3 nucleotides read TGTGCCAGCAGCGTTGACCCAGGGGGCGCAGGGTCCGGGGAGCTGTTTTTT. Its protein is CASSVDPGGAGSGELFF.

This chain joins TRBV25-1 and TRBJ1-3; D is ambiguous. Germline loops: CDR1 MGHDK, CDR2 SYGVNS. The CDR3 extends over 17 amino acids. With 3 bases removed from V and 11 bases from J, the gap between germline ends came to 26 bases. CDR3 DNA sequence: TGTGCCAGCAGTGAGGCTTGGTCGGGAAGCTTGGATTCCCCCATATATTTT. Protein: CASSEAWSGSLDSPIYF.